The 20 T cell receptor beta chains given below trace back to one sample, sequenced in a study of shared clonotypes between healthy human individuals. This table comes from immunoSEQ multiplex PCR, and its TCRdb copy is limited to in-frame clones, with some not included. The sample has 90,000 to 100,000 clones, around half seen once. The sample taken for sequencing was PBMCs. Source of these receptors: a woman aged 35 to 49 in good health. Some clones in this sample may be carry-over from other donors' samples.

At least ten counts were recorded for this clone. The chain combines TRBV7-9 with TRBJ1-1; TRBD1 might be the D (6 bases). The CDR3 contains 15 residues. Trimming removed 6 bases at V and 1 base at J, with 15 bases between. Per germline, CDR1 SEHNR and CDR2 FQNEAQ (reference sequence). The CDR3 DNA reads as TGTGCCAGCAGGAGGGGGGGGACCCCGAACACTGAAGCTTTCTTT. Its translation: CASRRGGTPNTEAFF.

This rearrangement joins TRBV7-3 to TRBJ2-1; 10 positions agree with TRBD2. The germline CDR1 and CDR2 sequences are SGHTA and FQGTGA. With V trimmed by 5 bases and J by 8 bases, 6 bases remained unmatched. The CDR3 consists of 14 residues. In nucleotides, the CDR3 is TGTGCCAGCAGCCAAGGACTAGCGGCGGATGAGCAGTTCTTC. Translated, it gives CASSQGLAADEQFF.

Comment on this clone: A single base separates this from a much larger clone, so it may be a read error. The sample has other DNA sequences that encode this CDR3 too. The chain is built from TRBV30 and TRBJ2-5; D remains ambiguous. The tail of the sequence fits TRBJ2-7 better, so the J call may be wrong. The CDR3 extends over 12 amino acids. In germline, CDR1 is GTSNPN, CDR2 SVGIG (reference sequence). The CDR3 sequence is CAWSVGPYEQYF. As DNA, the CDR3 is TGTGCTTGGAGTGTGGGTCCCTACGAGCAGTACTTC.

As regards this clone: Other DNA sequences within the sample encode an identical CDR3. This rearrangement joins TRBV30 to TRBJ2-1; the match to TRBD2 covers 10 bases. Germline V gene lookup returns CDR1 GTSNPN and CDR2 SVGIG (reference sequence). CDR3 length equals 14 residues. With V trimmed by 3 bases and J by 8 bases, 7 bases remained unmatched. The CDR3 DNA sequence: TGTGCCTGGAGGCCAGGACTAGCGGTCGATGAGCAGTTCTTC. Translated: CAWRPGLAVDEQFF.

The chain joins TRBV5-4 to TRBJ1-1; D is unclear. CDR1 and CDR2 (germline): SGHNT, YYREEE (reference sequence). V lost 2 bases to trimming and J lost 5 bases, with 10 bases between them. The CDR3 totals 13 residues. CDR3 region: CASSLSSVTEAFF. CDR3 bases: TGTGCCAGCAGCTTATCTAGTGTTACTGAAGCTTTCTTT.

The rearrangement uses TRBV9 and TRBJ2-5, with 7 bases aligning to TRBD2. With 0 bases clipped from V and 7 bases from J, the junction kept 6 bases outside the gene matches. The CDR3 length is 14 residues. Per the germline V gene, CDR1 is SGDLS and CDR2 is YYNGEE. CDR3 coding DNA: TGTGCCAGCAGCGTAGAGGGCGGGAGCGGGACCCAGTACTTC. Translating it yields CASSVEGGSGTQYF. Together with reference TRBV9 and TRBJ2-5, the CDR3 gives the full variable domain: DSGVTQTPKHLITATGQRVTLRCSPRSGDLSVYWYQQSLDQGLQFLIQYYNGEERAKGNILERFSAQQFPDLHSELNLSSLELGDSALYFCASSVEGGSGTQYFGPGTRLLVL.

CDR3 region: CASSQGGQFF. CDR3 in DNA: TGTGCCAGCAGTCAGGGAGGGCAGTTCTTC. The rearrangement uses TRBV11-2 and TRBJ2-1, with D maybe TRBD2 (6 bases). Germline-derived CDR1 and CDR2 are SGHAT and FQNNGV. The germline V and J ends were trimmed by 6 bases and 12 bases, with 9 bases remaining between them. This CDR3 spans 10 amino acids.

This clone has ten or more counts. The gene calls are TRBV7-8 and TRBJ2-1, with D possibly TRBD2 on 6 matching bases. The CDR3 length is 14 residues. From germline, CDR1 is SGHVS and CDR2 FQNEAQ. V gave up 1 base and J gave up 8 bases, with 12 bases separating them. In DNA form, the CDR3 reads TGTGCCAGCAGCTTAGGGTGGTCGGGAGATGAGCAGTTCTTC. This sequence encodes CASSLGWSGDEQFF.

The rearrangement links TRBV10-1 to TRBJ2-5; TRBD2 aligns across 14 bases. There are 16 residues in the CDR3. The germline V gene has CDR1 WNHNN and CDR2 SYGVQD (reference sequence). J lost 5 bases, V lost 4 bases, and 6 bases had no gene match. As DNA, the CDR3 is TGCGCCAGCAGTGGCGGACTAGCGGGAGGACGGGAGACCCAGTACTTC. The encoded protein is CASSGGLAGGRETQYF.

V is TRBV18 and J is TRBJ2-1; TRBD2 matches at 9 bases. The germline gives CDR1 KGHSH, CDR2 LQKENI. Trimming removed 3 bases from V and 4 bases from J; junction bases left unmatched: 4. The CDR3 spans 15 residues. CDR3 residues: CASSPAGGQYNEQFF. CDR3 bases: TGTGCCAGCTCACCGGCGGGAGGGCAATACAATGAGCAGTTCTTC.

The chain is built from TRBV4-1 and TRBJ1-5, with D possibly matching TRBD1 (6 bases). The V end was cut by 4 bases, the J end by 3 bases, with 7 bases between. There are 13 residues in the CDR3. CDR1 and CDR2 (germline): MGHRA, YSYEKL. This chain's CDR3 is CASSPGVNQPQHF. CDR3 DNA sequence: TGCGCCAGCAGCCCAGGGGTCAATCAGCCCCAGCATTTT.

This clone was counted only a few times. It may be a read error: a sequence one base away is much more abundant. V and J are TRBV7-2 and TRBJ2-1; D call uncertain. The CDR3 sequence is 11 residues long. Germline V CDR1 and CDR2: SGHTA, FQGNSA. V was cut by 1 base and J by 8 bases, with 3 bases left in between. In nucleotides, the CDR3 is TGTGCCAGCAGCTTAGTCGATGAGCAGTTCTTC. Residues: CASSLVDEQFF.

On this clone itself: With a far larger clone one base away, a read error is the likely cause. The rearrangement uses TRBV28 and TRBJ2-1; D unresolved. The length of the CDR3 is 13 residues. The germline V gene has CDR1 MDHEN and CDR2 SYDVKM. The CDR3 spells CASSLLGRVERFF. The DNA for the CDR3 is TGTGCCAGCAGTTTATTGGGTCGAGTTGAGCGGTTCTTC.

This clone was detected many times. The CDR3: CAISPDRRASYSNQPQHF. The CDR3 DNA sequence: TGTGCCATCAGCCCGGACAGGCGCGCCTCTTATAGCAATCAGCCCCAGCATTTT. The chain has TRBV10-3 and TRBJ1-5; 7 positions match TRBD1. Trimming cost V 6 bases and J 0 bases; bases outside gene matches: 14. From germline, CDR1 is ENHRY and CDR2 SYGVKD. This CDR3 has 18 amino acids.

This rearrangement joins TRBV29-1 to TRBJ2-3; 9 bases map to TRBD2. After removal of 3 bases from V and 6 bases from J, the junction contained 7 bases not matched to a gene. Germline loops: CDR1 SQVTM, CDR2 ANQGSEA. This CDR3 has 14 amino acids. The CDR3 here is CSVEASGMKDTQYF. CDR3 sequence (DNA): TGCAGCGTTGAGGCTAGCGGGATGAAGGATACGCAGTATTTT.

This clone was recorded at least ten times. The CDR3 DNA reads TGTGCCAGCAGGGCCATCACCTACTACGAGCAGTACTTC. Translation gives CASRAITYYEQYF. The rearrangement joins TRBV28 to TRBJ2-7, with D unclear. Germline lookup yields CDR1 MDHEN and CDR2 SYDVKM. Trimming stripped 6 bases from V and 3 bases from J, with 12 bases between. The CDR3 length is 13 residues.

The chain has TRBV28 and TRBJ2-2; D possibly corresponds to TRBD2 (6 bases). The CDR3 extends over 14 amino acids. Trimming took 6 bases from V and 4 from J, leaving 12 bases between them. CDR1 and CDR2 from the germline V gene are MDHEN and SYDVKM. CDR3 in amino acids: CASSTGLPTGELFF. CDR3 DNA: TGTGCCAGCAGCACGGGACTTCCCACCGGGGAGCTGTTTTTT. Full variable domain (rest looked up from reference TRBV28 and TRBJ2-2): DVKVTQSSRYLVKRTGEKVFLECVQDMDHENMFWYRQDPGLGLRLIYFSYDVKMKEKGDIPEGYSVSREKKERFSLILESASTNQTSMYLCASSTGLPTGELFFGEGSRLTVL.

The V and J genes are TRBV9 and TRBJ1-1; D is unresolved. The ends were cut back, 2 bases at V and 1 base at J, with 9 bases in the middle. The CDR3 has 14 amino acids. Germline V gives CDR1 SGDLS, CDR2 YYNGEE. CDR3 residues: CASSVTAGNTEAFF. DNA of the CDR3: TGTGCCAGCAGCGTGACGGCGGGGAACACTGAAGCTTTCTTT.

This sequence joins TRBV7-8 and TRBJ2-7; D is possibly TRBD1 or TRBD2 (5 bases each). CDR1 and CDR2 from the germline V gene are SGHVS and FQNEAQ. V was pared by 5 bases and J by 0 bases, with 17 bases between. There are 16 residues in the CDR3. CDR3: CASSPPGTVSSYEQYF. The CDR3 DNA reads as TGTGCCAGCAGCCCCCCCGGGACCGTTAGCTCCTACGAGCAGTACTTC.

This clone was detected a few times. J is TRBJ1-3 and V is TRBV9; no definite D call. The CDR3 extends over 14 amino acids. Germline lookup yields CDR1 SGDLS and CDR2 YYNGEE. Trimming pared 0 bases from V and 4 bases from J, leaving 8 bases between. This CDR3 reads CASSVAGIGNTIYF. The CDR3, as DNA: TGTGCCAGCAGCGTAGCTGGTATCGGAAACACCATATATTTT.